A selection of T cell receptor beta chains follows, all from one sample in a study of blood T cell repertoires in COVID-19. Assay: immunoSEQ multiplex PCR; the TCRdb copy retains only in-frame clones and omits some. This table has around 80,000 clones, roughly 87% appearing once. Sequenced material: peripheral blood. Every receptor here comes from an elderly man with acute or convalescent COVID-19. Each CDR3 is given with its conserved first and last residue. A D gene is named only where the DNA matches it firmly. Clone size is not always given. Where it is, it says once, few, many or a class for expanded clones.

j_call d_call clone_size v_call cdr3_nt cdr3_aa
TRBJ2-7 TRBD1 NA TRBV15 TGTGCCACCAGCAGAGGACAGGGGGCCTCCTACGAGCAGTACTTC CATSRGQGASYEQYF
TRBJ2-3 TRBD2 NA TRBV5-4 TGTGCCAGCAGCTCGGCTCTTGGAGCGGGGGGGAGAGATACGCAGTATTTT CASSSALGAGGRDTQYF
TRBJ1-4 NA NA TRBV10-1 TGCGCCAGCAGTGACGGTCTTAATGAAAAACTGTTTTTT CASSDGLNEKLFF
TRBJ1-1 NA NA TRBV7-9 TGTGCCAGCAGCTTTCGCAGGGACACTGAAGCTTTCTTT CASSFRRDTEAFF
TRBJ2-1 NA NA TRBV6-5 TGTGCCAGCAGCTCCGTAGACAGTTACAATGAGCAGTTCTTC CASSSVDSYNEQFF
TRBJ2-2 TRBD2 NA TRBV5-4 TGTGCCAGCAGCGCGGGACTAGCGGGGGGGTCGAGCACCGGGGAGCTGTTTTTT CASSAGLAGGSSTGELFF
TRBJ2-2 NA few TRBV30 TGTGCCTGGACGCGAGGCACCGGGGAGCTGTTTTTT CAWTRGTGELFF
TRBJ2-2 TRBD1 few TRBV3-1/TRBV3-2 TGTGCCAGCAGCCAAAAGGGACAGGGTCCCACCGGGGAGCTGTTTTTT CASSQKGQGPTGELFF
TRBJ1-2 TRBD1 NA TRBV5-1 TGCGCCAGCAGCTTCGAAGGGGGCAGAGTCTATGGCTACACCTTC CASSFEGGRVYGYTF
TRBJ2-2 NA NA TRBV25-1 TGTGCCAGCAGTGCAGCGACAGTGAACACCGGGGAGCTGTTTTTT CASSAATVNTGELFF
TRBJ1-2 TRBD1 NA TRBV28 TGTGCCAGCAGTCGACAGGGCTATGGCTACACCTTC CASSRQGYGYTF
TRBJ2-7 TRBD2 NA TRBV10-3 TGTGCCATCAGTGAGTCCCCTAGCGGGGGCTACAGCTCCTACGAGCAGTACTTC CAISESPSGGYSSYEQYF
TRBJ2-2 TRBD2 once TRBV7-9 TGTGCCAGCATACCAGCGGGGGAGAAGAACACCGGGGAGCTGTTTTTT CASIPAGEKNTGELFF
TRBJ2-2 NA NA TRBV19 TGTGCCAGTAGTACCAGGGACACCGGGGAGCTGTTTTTT CASSTRDTGELFF
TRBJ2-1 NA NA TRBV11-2 TGTGCCAGCAGCTTAGGAGGCGATGAGCAGTTCTTC CASSLGGDEQFF
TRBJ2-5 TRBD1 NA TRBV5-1 TGCGCCAGCAGCTTAGGACAGGGAGAGACCCAGTACTTC CASSLGQGETQYF
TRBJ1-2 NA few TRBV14 TGTGCCAGCAGCCAAGGAGGGAACGGGAACTATGGCTACACCTTC CASSQGGNGNYGYTF
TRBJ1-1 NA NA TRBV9 TGTGCCAGCAGCGTAGGGTGGCAGGGGCAGGGCACTGAAGCTTTCTTT CASSVGWQGQGTEAFF
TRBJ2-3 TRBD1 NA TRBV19 TGTGCCAGTAGTCCCGACAGGGACGGGACAGATACGCAGTATTTT CASSPDRDGTDTQYF
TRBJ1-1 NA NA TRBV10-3 TGTGCCATCAGTACCGTGAGGCCCGACACTGAAGCTTTCTTT CAISTVRPDTEAFF
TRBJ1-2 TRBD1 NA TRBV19 TGTGCCAGTGGACAGGAGTATGGCTACACCTTC CASGQEYGYTF
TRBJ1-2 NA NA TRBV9 TGTGCCAGCAGCGTGGGAGGCCATACTAACTATGGCTACACCTTC CASSVGGHTNYGYTF
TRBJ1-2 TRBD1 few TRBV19 TGTGCCAGTAGTGACAGGGACGTAGGCTACACCTTC CASSDRDVGYTF
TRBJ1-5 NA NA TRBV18 TGTGCCAGCTCACCAGGCACAGAGCCCAATCAGCCCCAGCATTTT CASSPGTEPNQPQHF
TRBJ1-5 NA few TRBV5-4 TGTGCCAGCAGCTTGGAGGGGGAGCAGCCCCAGCATTTT CASSLEGEQPQHF
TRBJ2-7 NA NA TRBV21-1 TGTGCCAGCAGCAAACAGGAACTCGGCGGGGGAGACCCTCCCTACGAGCAGTACTTC CASSKQELGGGDPPYEQYF
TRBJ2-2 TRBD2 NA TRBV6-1 TGTGCCAGCAGTGAGCCCAAGGGCGGGAGCACCGGGGAGCTGTTTTTT CASSEPKGGSTGELFF
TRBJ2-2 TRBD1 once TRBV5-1 TGCGCCAGCCGTGACAGGGGCAACACCGGGGAGCTGTTTTTT CASRDRGNTGELFF
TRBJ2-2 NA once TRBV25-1 TGTGCCAGCAGTGAAGGGTGGAGAGACACCGGGGAGCTGTTTTTT CASSEGWRDTGELFF
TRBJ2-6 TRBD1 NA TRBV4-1 TGCGCCAGCAGCCACACCGGGACAGGGATTTCTGGGGCCAACGTCCTGACTTTC CASSHTGTGISGANVLTF
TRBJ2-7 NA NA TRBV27 TGTGCCAGCAGAAAAGGGGGGGGAATGTACGAGCAGTACTTC CASRKGGGMYEQYF
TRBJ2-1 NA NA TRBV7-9 TGTGCCAGCAGCTTACTTTCAATGTACGGGAAGCAGTTCTTC CASSLLSMYGKQFF
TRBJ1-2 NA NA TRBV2 TGTGCCAGCAAAAGTGATAACGGGAACTATGGCTACACCTTC CASKSDNGNYGYTF
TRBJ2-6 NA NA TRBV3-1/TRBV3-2 TGTGCCAGCAGCCAGCAGGGCGCTGGGGCCAACGTCCTGACTTTC CASSQQGAGANVLTF
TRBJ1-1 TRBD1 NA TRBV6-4 TGTGCCAGCAGTACAGGGGCGGGGAACACTGAAGCTTTCTTT CASSTGAGNTEAFF
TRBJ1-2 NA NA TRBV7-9 TGTGCCAGCAGCTCCATGGCGGGCAATGGAGGCTACACCTTC CASSSMAGNGGYTF
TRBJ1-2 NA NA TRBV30 TGTGCCTGGGACACAGGGACCTGGGGCTACACCTTC CAWDTGTWGYTF
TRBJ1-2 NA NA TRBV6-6 TGTGCCAGCAGTTACTCATCAGGGGTGTTGGATGGCTACACCTTC CASSYSSGVLDGYTF